Each of the 26 T cell receptor beta chains below was sequenced from the same sample in a study of graft-versus-host responses after intestinal transplantation. Libraries were prepared by immunoSEQ multiplex PCR; TCRdb keeps only in-frame clonotypes and omits some of them. The data contain tens of thousands of clones, around 91% of them singletons. These receptors have no identified antigens. The sequencing used unstimulated CD4+ T cells sorted from spleen or lymph node cells, collected before intestinal transplant. Receptor source: a human donor who received an intestinal transplant.

The chain is built from TRBV18 and TRBJ1-1; 7 bases match TRBD1. V lost 3 bases to trimming and J lost 6 bases; unmatched junction nucleotides: 7. The CDR3 totals 14 residues. Germline V gene lookup returns CDR1 KGHSH and CDR2 LQKENI. Here the CDR3 DNA reads TGTGCCAGCTCACCCGGGACAGATAGAGCTGAAGCTTTCTTT. As protein: CASSPGTDRAEAFF.

The chain has TRBV1 and TRBJ2-1; TRBD2, the table's D call, lacks a check against the DNA. TRBV1 is marked as a pseudogene. The CDR3 is made up of 16 amino acids. CDR3 nucleotides: TGCACCAGCAGCCAAGATGGACTAGTCCCCTACAATGAGCAGTTCTTC. This translates into CTSSQDGLVPYNEQFF.

The chain has TRBV19 and TRBJ2-2; D gene ambiguous. V was cut by 4 bases and J by 5 bases, with 11 bases left in between. The germline gives CDR1 LNHDA, CDR2 SQIVND (reference sequence). The CDR3 spans 14 residues. As DNA, the CDR3 is TGTGCCAGTAGTACCGCACTAAAAACCGGGGAGCTGTTTTTT. Protein: CASSTALKTGELFF.

Only one count was recorded for this clone. The chain links TRBV4-3 to TRBJ2-3; the D gene is possibly TRBD1 (5 bases). This CDR3 spans 19 amino acids. Germline assignment: CDR1 LGHNA and CDR2 YSLEER. The germline V and J ends were trimmed by 0 bases and 2 bases, with 21 bases remaining between them. This CDR3 is CASSQDAPMGRSYTDTQYF. In DNA form, the CDR3 reads TGCGCCAGCAGCCAAGATGCCCCAATGGGGCGGTCGTACACAGATACGCAGTATTTT.

This chain links TRBV19 with TRBJ2-3; D might be TRBD1 (6 bases). The CDR3 has 13 residues. The V end was cut by 5 bases, the J end by 9 bases, with 15 bases between. Germline V gene sequence: CDR1 LNHDA, CDR2 SQIVND (reference sequence). The DNA for the CDR3 is TGTGCCAGTAGTGTCTCCATACAGGGAACGCAGTATTTT. Its translation: CASSVSIQGTQYF.

V gene TRBV19 combines with J gene TRBJ1-6; TRBD1 matches at 10 bases. With 1 base clipped from V and 8 bases from J, the junction kept 5 bases outside the gene matches. The CDR3 sequence is 16 residues long. The V gene's germline CDR1 is LNHDA and CDR2 SQIVND (reference sequence). CDR3 DNA: TGTGCCAGTAGTATAGCCGGGACAGGGGACGATTCACCCCTCCACTTT. This gives the protein CASSIAGTGDDSPLHF.

The chain employs TRBV25-1 and TRBJ1-3; no firm D call. The V end lost 5 bases, the J end lost 9 bases, and 23 bases lay between the germline ends. From germline, CDR1 is MGHDK and CDR2 SYGVNS. This CDR3 has 16 residues. The CDR3 protein is CASSPQGSQAYGTIYF. The CDR3 DNA follows: TGTGCCAGCAGTCCCCAAGGTTCTCAGGCATATGGCACCATATATTTT.

V usage is TRBV19 and J usage is TRBJ2-1, with 9 bases that match TRBD2. Per germline, CDR1 LNHDA and CDR2 SQIVND (reference sequence). V lost 4 bases to trimming and J lost 7 bases; unmatched junction nucleotides: 17. This CDR3 is 18 amino acids long. The CDR3 bases are TGTGCCAGTAGTAAGAAAGCTAGCGGGGCTTTTAATCATAATGAGCAGTTCTTC. Translation gives CASSKKASGAFNHNEQFF.

V is TRBV29-1 and J is TRBJ1-1, with 8 bases lining up with TRBD1. V was clipped by 7 bases and J by 1 base; unmatched bases: 5. Germline-derived CDR1 and CDR2 are SQVTM and ANQGSEA. The CDR3 runs 13 residues. The CDR3 reads CSAAGQGNTEAFF. For the CDR3, the DNA is TGCAGCGCCGCTGGACAGGGGAACACTGAAGCTTTCTTT. The full variable domain, completed using reference TRBV29-1 and TRBJ1-1, is SAVISQKPSRDICQRGTSLTIQCQVDSQVTMMFWYRQQPGQSLTLIATANQGSEATYESGFVIDKFPISRPNLTFSTLTVSNMSPEDSSIYLCSAAGQGNTEAFFGQGTRLTVV.

This clone turned up a few times. The chain is built from TRBV5-5 and TRBJ2-2, with a possible D match to TRBD1 (5 bases). The ends were cut back, 4 bases at V and 5 bases at J, with 15 bases in the middle. The length of the CDR3 is 15 residues. CDR1 and CDR2 from the germline V gene are SGHKS and YYEKEE (reference sequence). CDR3 bases: TGTGCCAGCAGCGCATCGACAGCCACGACCGGGGAGCTGTTTTTT. This gives the protein CASSASTATTGELFF. Using reference TRBV5-5 and TRBJ2-2 for the parts outside the CDR3, the full variable domain is DAGVTQSPTHLIKTRGQQVTLRCSPISGHKSVSWYQQVLGQGPQFIFQYYEKEERGRGNFPDRFSARQFPNYSSELNVNALLLGDSALYLCASSASTATTGELFFGEGSRLTVL.

The CDR3, as DNA: TGCGCCAGTGGGACAGGGGGCAGATTGAATGAGCAGTTCTTC. Amino acid sequence: CASGTGGRLNEQFF. This chain connects TRBV10-2 to TRBJ2-1, with TRBD1 identical over 12 bases. CDR1 is WSHSY, CDR2 SAAADI, per germline. The V segment lost 9 bases and the J segment 7 bases; nucleotides outside the gene matches: 7. This CDR3 spans 14 amino acids.

The chain joins TRBV18 to TRBJ2-3; 8 bases line up with TRBD2. The CDR3 contains 15 residues. Germline trimming cut 1 base from V and 4 bases from J; bases unmatched to any gene: 4. Germline CDR1 and CDR2: KGHSH and LQKENI. The CDR3 nucleotides read TGTGCCAGCTCACCACAACGGGGGGGCGCAGATACGCAGTATTTT. Translated: CASSPQRGGADTQYF.

A single count supports this clone. The rearrangement uses TRBV29-1 and TRBJ2-3; the D gene is possibly TRBD2 (5 bases). The CDR3 covers 15 residues. Trimming shortened V by 3 bases and J by 1 base, and 14 bases separated the two germline ends. Per germline, CDR1 SQVTM and CDR2 ANQGSEA. The CDR3 loop reads CSVDGEAGGTDTQYF. The CDR3 nucleotides are TGCAGCGTTGATGGGGAAGCCGGGGGCACAGATACGCAGTATTTT.

The chain combines TRBV5-1 with TRBJ2-3, with 13 bases fitting TRBD2. After removal of 4 bases from V and 1 base from J, the junction contained 3 bases not matched to a gene. Germline V gene sequence: CDR1 SGHRS, CDR2 YFSETQ. The length of the CDR3 is 16 residues. The CDR3 reads CASSTGLAGGTDTQYF. In DNA form, the CDR3 reads TGCGCCAGCAGCACCGGACTAGCGGGGGGCACAGATACGCAGTATTTT.

There are a few counts of this clone. V and J are TRBV10-2 and TRBJ2-7; D is perhaps TRBD2 (6 bases). Germline CDR1 WSHSY, CDR2 SAAADI. The CDR3 is 15 amino acids. Trimming removed 6 bases from V and 2 bases from J, with 17 bases in between. CDR3 region: CASSVQGTGAYEQYF. The CDR3 coding sequence is TGCGCCAGCAGCGTGCAAGGGACGGGGGCCTACGAGCAGTACTTC.

The chain joins TRBV19 to TRBJ2-4; 8 bases are shared with TRBD2. CDR3 size: 15 residues. The V segment lost 4 bases and the J segment 5 bases; nucleotides outside the gene matches: 7. Per the germline V gene, CDR1 is LNHDA and CDR2 is SQIVND (reference sequence). CDR3 nucleotide sequence: TGTGCCAGTAGTACCACGGGGGGGGACCAAAACATTCAGTACTTC. This sequence encodes CASSTTGGDQNIQYF.

This clone was recorded a few times. The chain employs TRBV7-2 and TRBJ1-6; 7 positions agree with TRBD1. The trim removed 5 bases at V and 2 bases at J, leaving 3 bases unmatched. The germline V gene encodes CDR1 SGHTA and CDR2 FQGNSA. CDR3 size: 15 residues. CDR3 protein: CASSRGQPYNSPLHF. In nucleotides, the CDR3 is TGTGCCAGCAGCAGGGGACAGCCCTATAATTCACCCCTCCACTTT.

The rearrangement uses TRBV29-1 and TRBJ1-5; D unclear. V was pared by 4 bases and J by 0 bases, with 4 bases between. Germline V lookup: CDR1 SQVTM, CDR2 ANQGSEA. The length of the CDR3 is 12 residues. CDR3 in amino acids: CSVAGSNQPQHF. The CDR3 region has the DNA TGCAGCGTTGCAGGTAGCAATCAGCCCCAGCATTTT.

This clone was observed a single time. This rearrangement joins TRBV5-1 to TRBJ2-3; TRBD1 might be the D (6 bases). The CDR3 has 16 amino acids. Germline V gene lookup returns CDR1 SGHRS and CDR2 YFSETQ. The V end lost 4 bases, the J end lost 4 bases, and 19 bases lay between the germline ends. The CDR3 is CASSLQGESGADTQYF. In DNA form, the CDR3 reads TGCGCCAGCAGCCTACAGGGTGAAAGTGGCGCAGATACGCAGTATTTT. Full variable domain (missing parts from reference TRBV5-1 and TRBJ2-3): KAGVTQTPRYLIKTRGQQVTLSCSPISGHRSVSWYQQTPGQGLQFLFEYFSETQRNKGNFPGRFSGRQFSNSRSEMNVSTLELGDSALYLCASSLQGESGADTQYFGPGTRLTVL.

This chain connects TRBV11-2 to TRBJ1-1; D gene uncertain. V lost 3 bases and J 5 bases, leaving 10 bases between the germline ends. Per germline, CDR1 SGHAT and CDR2 FQNNGV. The CDR3 covers 13 residues. CDR3 loop: CASSFARGTEAFF. The DNA for the CDR3 is TGTGCCAGCAGCTTTGCCCGAGGAACTGAAGCTTTCTTT.

The CDR3 loop is CASSGGQGTEAFF. The CDR3 DNA reads TGTGCCAGCTCCGGGGGGCAGGGCACTGAAGCTTTCTTT. The chain recombines TRBV5-4 with TRBJ1-1, with D possibly TRBD1 on 6 matching bases. Trimming removed 7 bases at V and 4 bases at J, with 14 bases between. The CDR3 is 13 residues long. CDR1 and CDR2 from the germline V gene are SGHNT and YYREEE (reference sequence).

The chain is built from TRBV7-9 and TRBJ1-4, with 8 bases matching TRBD1. The CDR3 contains 16 residues. Per germline, CDR1 SEHNR and CDR2 FQNEAQ (reference sequence). Unmatched junction bases numbered 6, after V lost 3 bases and J lost 3 bases. CDR3 bases: TGTGCCAGCAGCTTGAATACAGGGGGTGCTAATGAAAAACTGTTTTTT. It encodes CASSLNTGGANEKLFF.

The rearrangement links TRBV4-1 to TRBJ2-4; 14 bases agree with TRBD2. Trimming removed 4 bases from V and 5 bases from J; junction bases left unmatched: 10. Germline CDR1 MGHRA, CDR2 YSYEKL. This CDR3 has 18 residues. The CDR3 bases are TGCGCCAGCAGCCGGACTAGCGGGGGGAGAACCATCCAAAACATTCAGTACTTC. This translates into CASSRTSGGRTIQNIQYF.

V usage is TRBV5-1 and J usage is TRBJ1-1, with a tentative D call TRBD1 (5 bases). This CDR3 is 16 amino acids long. V dropped 2 bases and J dropped 1 base, with 15 bases sitting between them. In germline, CDR1 is SGHRS, CDR2 YFSETQ. CDR3 sequence reads: CASSLGPRQPNTEAFF. In DNA, the CDR3 is TGCGCCAGCAGCTTAGGCCCGAGACAGCCGAACACTGAAGCTTTCTTT.

A single count supports this clone. This rearrangement joins TRBV11-2 to TRBJ2-1; D gene uncertain. The CDR3 is 13 residues long. Germline lookup yields CDR1 SGHAT and CDR2 FQNNGV. The V end lost 0 bases, the J end lost 8 bases, and 8 bases lay between the germline ends. The CDR3 nucleotides are TGTGCCAGCAGCTTAGACCACTTCGATGAGCAGTTCTTC. It is translated as CASSLDHFDEQFF.

This chain uses TRBV7-2 with TRBJ2-3; D is ambiguous. The ends were cut back, 6 bases at V and 12 bases at J, with 16 bases in the middle. The length of the CDR3 is 12 residues. Germline V gene lookup returns CDR1 SGHTA and CDR2 FQGNSA. CDR3 in amino acids: CASSSDSPAQYF. The CDR3 nucleotides read TGTGCCAGCAGTTCTGACTCCCCCGCACAGTATTTT.